The next 18 T cell receptor beta chains were all read from a single sample in a study of blood T cell repertoires in COVID-19. Profiled with immunoSEQ multiplex PCR; TCRdb holds only in-frame clones, not every one. This table holds 90,000 to 150,000 clones, approximately 83% found once. Input material: peripheral blood. The receptors here all came from an elderly man with acute or convalescent COVID-19.

In this sample, this clone turned up a few times. The chain carries TRBV7-8 and TRBJ1-1; D remains unclear. CDR1 and CDR2 from the germline V gene are SGHVS and FQNEAQ. The V end was cut by 2 bases, the J end by 1 base, with 5 bases between. There are 13 residues in the CDR3. In DNA form, the CDR3 reads TGTGCCAGCAGCTTACAGGCGAACACTGAAGCTTTCTTT. Amino acid sequence: CASSLQANTEAFF.

The gene calls are TRBV18 and TRBJ1-4; no reliable D call. In germline, CDR1 is KGHSH, CDR2 LQKENI. Deletions cut 1 base from V and 6 bases from J, with 9 bases between. CDR3 length: 14 residues. The CDR3 region is CASSPQGADEKLFF. CDR3 DNA: TGTGCCAGCTCACCACAGGGAGCGGATGAAAAACTGTTTTTT.

The chain recombines TRBV3-1 (or the pseudogene TRBV3-2) with TRBJ1-2; 9 bases are a match to TRBD1. Losses at the gene ends were 8 bases for V and 3 bases for J; bases not matched to a gene: 4. CDR3 length: 13 residues. The V gene's germline CDR1 is LGHDT and CDR2 YNNKEL (reference sequence). The CDR3 loop reads CASGGQGDYGYTF. Here the CDR3 DNA reads TGTGCCAGCGGGGGACAGGGTGACTATGGCTACACCTTC.

The DNA of the CDR3 is TGCGCCAGCAGCTTGGGGGCAAGCACAGATACGCAGTATTTT. It encodes CASSLGASTDTQYF. The chain is built from TRBV5-1 and TRBJ2-3; D remains unclear. The V gene's germline CDR1 is SGHRS and CDR2 YFSETQ. V was clipped by 0 bases and J by 0 bases, with 5 bases between them. This CDR3 comprises 14 residues.

This clone was seen more than once but under ten times. The rearrangement uses TRBV9 and TRBJ2-7, with D unresolved. There are 12 residues in the CDR3. Trimming left V 3 bases short and J 4 bases short, with 8 bases between. Germline V gene sequence: CDR1 SGDLS, CDR2 YYNGEE. The CDR3 nucleotides read TGTGCCAGCAGCGGAGACGGGTACGAGCAGTACTTC. Translating gives CASSGDGYEQYF.

The CDR3 DNA follows: TGTGCCAGCAGCCGTATCTGGGGAGGGGTGACCGGGGAGCTGTTTTTT. Translation gives CASSRIWGGVTGELFF. The genes are TRBV7-2 and TRBJ2-2; 7 bases align to TRBD2. Germline CDR1 reads SGHTA; CDR2 reads FQGNSA. V shed 5 bases and J 5 bases; nucleotides not matched to a gene: 11. This CDR3 contains 16 residues.

The rearrangement links TRBV19 to TRBJ1-6; no clear D. The CDR3 runs to 13 residues. The germline V and J ends were trimmed by 1 base and 6 bases, with 4 bases remaining between them. Per the germline V gene, CDR1 is LNHDA and CDR2 is SQIVND (reference sequence). The CDR3 spells CASSIGGNSPLHF. Here the CDR3 DNA reads TGTGCCAGTAGTATAGGAGGTAATTCACCCCTCCACTTT.

J is TRBJ1-3 and V is TRBV7-6; 8 bases are a match to TRBD1. The CDR3 has 16 amino acids. The J segment lost 4 bases and the V segment lost 7 bases, leaving 12 bases of the junction unmatched. Looked up from germline, CDR1 is SGHVS and CDR2 is FNYEAQ. The CDR3 region has the DNA TGTGCCAGCACCGCGGACAGGGCGGGATCCGGAAACACCATATATTTT. Its translation: CASTADRAGSGNTIYF.

The chain has TRBV3-1 (or the pseudogene TRBV3-2) and TRBJ1-2; TRBD1 matches at 12 bases. V was pared by 1 base and J by 4 bases, with 4 bases of the junction left unmatched. Germline V CDR1 and CDR2: LGHDT, YNNKEL (reference sequence). The CDR3 has 16 residues. CDR3 sequence (DNA): TGTGCCAGCAGCCAAGGCCCGGGACAGGGGGCCTATGGCTACACCTTC. Protein product: CASSQGPGQGAYGYTF.

This clone was found a few times. V gene TRBV11-2 combines with J gene TRBJ1-3; D is unclear. The V end was cut by 2 bases, the J end by 8 bases, with 7 bases between. The germline CDR1 and CDR2 sequences are SGHAT and FQNNGV. The CDR3 has 12 amino acids. CDR3 in amino acids: CASSLKEDTIYF. CDR3 DNA sequence: TGTGCCAGCAGCTTAAAGGAGGACACCATATATTTT.

The chain employs TRBV18 and TRBJ2-5, with D maybe TRBD2 (6 bases). This CDR3 has 15 amino acids. V gave up 2 bases and J gave up 5 bases, with 15 bases separating them. In germline, CDR1 is KGHSH, CDR2 LQKENI. This CDR3 is CASSPRALAMETQYF. Here the CDR3 DNA reads TGTGCCAGCTCACCAAGGGCCCTAGCGATGGAGACCCAGTACTTC.

This chain connects TRBV3-1 (or the pseudogene TRBV3-2) to TRBJ1-2; TRBD1 matches 8 bases. Germline trimming cut 3 bases from V and 4 bases from J; bases unmatched to any gene: 13. The CDR3 extends over 17 amino acids. From germline, CDR1 is LGHDT and CDR2 YNNKEL (reference sequence). CDR3 sequence (DNA): TGTGCCAGCAGCCAGGGGCAGGGGGCGAGCATTGGCTATGGCTACACCTTC. It encodes CASSQGQGASIGYGYTF.

This clone occurred once. This chain uses TRBV9 with TRBJ2-1; D is perhaps TRBD2 (6 bases). Germline assignment: CDR1 SGDLS and CDR2 YYNGEE. Trimming cost V 2 bases and J 5 bases, with 14 bases left between them. The CDR3 has 15 residues. The chain's CDR3 is CASSVDIGGDNEQFF. The CDR3 nucleotides read TGTGCCAGCAGCGTTGATATAGGAGGGGACAATGAGCAGTTCTTC.

This clone was observed a few times. The chain joins TRBV11-1 to TRBJ2-5, with 8 bases lining up with TRBD2. CDR1 is SGHAT and CDR2 is FQDESV in the germline V gene (reference sequence). This CDR3 contains 16 residues. V trimming: 1 base; J trimming: 4 bases; junction bases outside the gene matches: 8. CDR3 coding DNA: TGTGCCAGCAGCTTAGAACTAGCGGAGACCGGAGAGACCCAGTACTTC. Residues: CASSLELAETGETQYF.

V gene TRBV10-2 combines with J gene TRBJ2-5; D remains ambiguous. Germline CDR1 is WSHSY and CDR2 is SAAADI. V was pared by 6 bases and J by 4 bases, with 9 bases between. The CDR3 consists of 12 residues. CDR3 in amino acids: CASSTGSETQYF. CDR3 bases: TGCGCCAGCAGCACGGGTTCAGAGACCCAGTACTTC.

CDR3 nucleotide sequence: TGTGCCAGCAGCTTGGGGGCTAGCGGGGTGTACAATGAGCAGTTCTTC. This translates into CASSLGASGVYNEQFF. The chain couples TRBV5-4 to TRBJ2-1; 9 nucleotides match TRBD2. CDR1 is SGHNT, CDR2 YYREEE, per germline (reference sequence). This CDR3 spans 16 amino acids. The trim removed 0 bases at V and 4 bases at J, leaving 5 bases unmatched.

This chain links TRBV19 with TRBJ2-2; 13 positions match TRBD2. Germline CDR1 LNHDA, CDR2 SQIVND (reference sequence). The length of the CDR3 is 16 residues. J lost 4 bases, V lost 5 bases, and 4 bases had no gene match. The CDR3 reads CASSPTSGRVTGELFF. CDR3 DNA: TGTGCCAGTAGTCCAACTAGCGGGAGGGTCACCGGGGAGCTGTTTTTT.

The CDR3 DNA reads TGTGCCAGTAGTCGCCCGGACACGAATAACTATGGCTACACCTTC. It codes for CASSRPDTNNYGYTF. The chain employs TRBV19 and TRBJ1-2, with D maybe TRBD1 (5 bases). V shed 5 bases and J shed 1 base, with 14 bases lying between them. The CDR3 is 15 amino acids. Per the germline V gene, CDR1 is LNHDA and CDR2 is SQIVND (reference sequence).